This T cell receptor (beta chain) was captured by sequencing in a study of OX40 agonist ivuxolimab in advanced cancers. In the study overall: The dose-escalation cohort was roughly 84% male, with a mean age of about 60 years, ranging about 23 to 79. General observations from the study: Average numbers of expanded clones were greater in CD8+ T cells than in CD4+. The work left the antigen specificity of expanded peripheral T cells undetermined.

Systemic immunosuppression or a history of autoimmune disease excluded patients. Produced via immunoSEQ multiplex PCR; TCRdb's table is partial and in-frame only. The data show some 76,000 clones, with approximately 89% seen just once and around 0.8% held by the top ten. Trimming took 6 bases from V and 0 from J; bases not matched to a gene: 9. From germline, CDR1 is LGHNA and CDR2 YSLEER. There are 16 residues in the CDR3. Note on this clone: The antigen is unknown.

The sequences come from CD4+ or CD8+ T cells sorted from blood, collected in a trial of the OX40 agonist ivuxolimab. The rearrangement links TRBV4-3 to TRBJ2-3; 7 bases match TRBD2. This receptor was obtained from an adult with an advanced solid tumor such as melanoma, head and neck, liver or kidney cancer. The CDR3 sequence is CASSRRRGVSTDTQYF. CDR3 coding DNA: TGCGCCAGCAGTCGTCGACGGGGGGTTAGCACAGATACGCAGTATTTT.